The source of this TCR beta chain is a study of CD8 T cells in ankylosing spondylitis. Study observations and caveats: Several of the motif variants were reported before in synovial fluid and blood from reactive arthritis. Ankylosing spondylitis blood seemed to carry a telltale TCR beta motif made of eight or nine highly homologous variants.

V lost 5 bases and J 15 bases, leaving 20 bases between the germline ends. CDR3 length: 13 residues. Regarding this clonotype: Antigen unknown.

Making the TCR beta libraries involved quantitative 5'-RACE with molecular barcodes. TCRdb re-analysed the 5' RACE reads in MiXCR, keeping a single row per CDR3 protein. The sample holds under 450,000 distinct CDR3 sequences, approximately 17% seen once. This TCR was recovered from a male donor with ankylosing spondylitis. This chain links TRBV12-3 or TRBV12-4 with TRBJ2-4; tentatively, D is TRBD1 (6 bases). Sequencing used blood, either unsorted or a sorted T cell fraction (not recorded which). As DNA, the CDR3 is TGTGCCAGCAGTCTTGGCACAGGGTTTCAGCGGTACTTC. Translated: CASSLGTGFQRYF.